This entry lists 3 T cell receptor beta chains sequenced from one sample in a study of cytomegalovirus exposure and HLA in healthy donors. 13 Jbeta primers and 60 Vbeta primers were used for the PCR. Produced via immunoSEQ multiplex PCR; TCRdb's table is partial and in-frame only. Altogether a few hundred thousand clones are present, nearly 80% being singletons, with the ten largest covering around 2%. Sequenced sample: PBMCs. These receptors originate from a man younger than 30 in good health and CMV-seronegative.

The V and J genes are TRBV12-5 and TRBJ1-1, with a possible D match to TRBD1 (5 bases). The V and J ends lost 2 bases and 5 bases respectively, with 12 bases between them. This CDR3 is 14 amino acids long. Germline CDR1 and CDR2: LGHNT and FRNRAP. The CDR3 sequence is CASGLPLGLTEAFF. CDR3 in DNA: TGTGCTAGTGGTTTGCCCCTGGGACTAACTGAAGCTTTCTTT.

For the CDR3, the DNA is TGTGCCAGCAGCTTGGGGCGAATTAGCGGGGTCAATGAGCAGTTCTTC. Protein sequence: CASSLGRISGVNEQFF. The chain couples TRBV7-6 to TRBJ2-1; 8 nucleotides agree with TRBD2. After removal of 3 bases from V and 6 bases from J, the junction contained 10 bases not matched to a gene. Germline CDR1 SGHVS, CDR2 FNYEAQ. The CDR3 loop spans 16 amino acids.

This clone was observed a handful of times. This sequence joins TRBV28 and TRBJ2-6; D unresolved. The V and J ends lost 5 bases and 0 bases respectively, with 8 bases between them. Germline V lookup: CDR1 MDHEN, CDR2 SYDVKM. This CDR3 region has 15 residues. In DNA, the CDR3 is TGTGCCAGCAGTCCGTCCTCCTCTGGGGCCAACGTCCTGACTTTC. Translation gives CASSPSSSGANVLTF.